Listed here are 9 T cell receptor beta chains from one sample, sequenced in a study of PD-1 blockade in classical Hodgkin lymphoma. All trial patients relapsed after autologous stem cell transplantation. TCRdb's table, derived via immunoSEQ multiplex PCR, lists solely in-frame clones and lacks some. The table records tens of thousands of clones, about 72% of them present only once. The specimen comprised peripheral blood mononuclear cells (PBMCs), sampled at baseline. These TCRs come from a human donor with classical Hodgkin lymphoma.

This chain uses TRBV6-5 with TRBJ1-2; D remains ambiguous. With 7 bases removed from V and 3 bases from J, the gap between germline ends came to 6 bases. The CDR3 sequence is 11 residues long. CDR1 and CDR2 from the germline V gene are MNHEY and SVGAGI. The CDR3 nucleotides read TGTGCCAGCAACGGAGACTATGGCTACACCTTC. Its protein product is CASNGDYGYTF.

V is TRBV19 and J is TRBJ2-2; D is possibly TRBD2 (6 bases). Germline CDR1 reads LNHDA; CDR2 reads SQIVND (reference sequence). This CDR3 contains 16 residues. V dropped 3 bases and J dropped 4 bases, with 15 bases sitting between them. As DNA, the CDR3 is TGTGCCAGTAGTATGTTTATCGGGAGAACCACCGGGGAGCTGTTTTTT. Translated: CASSMFIGRTTGELFF.

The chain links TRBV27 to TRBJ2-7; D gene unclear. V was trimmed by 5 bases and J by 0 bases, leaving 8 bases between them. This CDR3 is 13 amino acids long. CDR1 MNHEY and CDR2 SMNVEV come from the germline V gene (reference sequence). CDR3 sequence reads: CASSPGFSYEQYF. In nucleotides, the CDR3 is TGTGCCAGCAGTCCAGGATTCTCCTACGAGCAGTACTTC.

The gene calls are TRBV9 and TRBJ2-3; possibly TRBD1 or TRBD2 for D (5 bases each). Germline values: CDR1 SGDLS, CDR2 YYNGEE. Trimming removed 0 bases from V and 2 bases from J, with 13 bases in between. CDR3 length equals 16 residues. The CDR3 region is CASSVGGQGPTDTQYF. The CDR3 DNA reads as TGTGCCAGCAGCGTAGGTGGGCAGGGACCCACAGATACGCAGTATTTT.

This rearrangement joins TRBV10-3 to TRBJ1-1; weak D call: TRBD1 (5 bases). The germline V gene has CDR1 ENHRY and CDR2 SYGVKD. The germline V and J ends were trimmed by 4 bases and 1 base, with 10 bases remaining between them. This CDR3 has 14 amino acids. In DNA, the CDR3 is TGTGCCATCAGTGGGGGGACGAGGAACACTGAAGCTTTCTTT. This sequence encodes CAISGGTRNTEAFF.

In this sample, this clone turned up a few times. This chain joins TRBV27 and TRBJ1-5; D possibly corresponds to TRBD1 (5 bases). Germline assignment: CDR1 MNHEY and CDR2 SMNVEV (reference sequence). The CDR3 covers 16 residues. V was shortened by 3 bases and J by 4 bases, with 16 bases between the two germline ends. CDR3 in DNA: TGTGCCAGCAGTTTCAGGGAACCGGCCTTGAATCAGCCCCAGCATTTT. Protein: CASSFREPALNQPQHF.

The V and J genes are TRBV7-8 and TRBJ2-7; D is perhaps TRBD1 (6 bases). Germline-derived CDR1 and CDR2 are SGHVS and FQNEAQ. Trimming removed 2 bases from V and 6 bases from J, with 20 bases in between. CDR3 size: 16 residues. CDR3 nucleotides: TGTGCCAGCAGCTTACAGGGTGGGGGCGTATACACCGAGCAGTACTTC. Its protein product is CASSLQGGGVYTEQYF.

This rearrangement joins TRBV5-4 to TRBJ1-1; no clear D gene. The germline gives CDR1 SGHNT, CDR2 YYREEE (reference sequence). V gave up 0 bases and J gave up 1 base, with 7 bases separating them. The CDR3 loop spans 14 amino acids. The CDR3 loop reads CASSLAGGNTEAFF. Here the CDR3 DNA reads TGTGCCAGCAGCTTGGCTGGAGGGAACACTGAAGCTTTCTTT. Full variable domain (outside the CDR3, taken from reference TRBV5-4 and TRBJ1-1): ETGVTQSPTHLIKTRGQQVTLRCSSQSGHNTVSWYQQALGQGPQFIFQYYREEENGRGNFPPRFSGLQFPNYSSELNVNALELDDSALYLCASSLAGGNTEAFFGQGTRLTVV.

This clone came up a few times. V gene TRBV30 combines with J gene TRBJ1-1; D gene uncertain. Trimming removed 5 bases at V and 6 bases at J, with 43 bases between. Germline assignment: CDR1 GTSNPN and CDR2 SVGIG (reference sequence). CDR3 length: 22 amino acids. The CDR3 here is CAWANPPWTFTDLSGKWPEAFF. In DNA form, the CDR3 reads TGTGCCTGGGCTAACCCGCCCTGGACTTTTACGGATCTGTCGGGAAAGTGGCCTGAAGCTTTCTTT.